What follows are 10 T cell receptor beta chains derived from one specimen sequenced in a study of a mutant IDH1 vaccine in newly diagnosed glioma. Time point here: baseline, week 1 (first vaccination visit). Treatment meaning: pre-vaccination baseline after standard-of-care therapy. Clones were sequenced by immunoSEQ multiplex PCR, and TCRdb holds only the in-frame ones, with some missing. The sample has about 32,000 clones; roughly 82% are singletons. The source material was PBMCs, sampled from a glioma patient treated with radiotherapy, temozolomide or both. Receptors originate from a man younger than 45 with glioma.

The V gene is TRBV7-9, the J gene TRBJ2-7; D is perhaps TRBD1 or TRBD2 (6 bases each). Germline values: CDR1 SEHNR, CDR2 FQNEAQ (reference sequence). V was cut by 5 bases and J by 2 bases, with 22 bases left in between. The CDR3 covers 17 residues. DNA of the CDR3: TGTGCCAGCAGCCCTTCAGGGGTAGGGGGAGGCACCTACGAGCAGTACTTC. As protein: CASSPSGVGGGTYEQYF. The entire variable domain, with the rest obtained from reference TRBV7-9 and TRBJ2-7, is as follows: DTGVSQNPRHKITKRGQNVTFRCDPISEHNRLYWYRQTLGQGPEFLTYFQNEAQLEKSRLLSDRFSAERPKGSFSTLEIQRTEQGDSAMYLCASSPSGVGGGTYEQYFGPGTRLTVT.

V usage is TRBV11-2 and J usage is TRBJ2-7; D remains unclear. The CDR3 sequence is 13 residues long. CDR1 is SGHAT and CDR2 is FQNNGV in the germline V gene. V lost 3 bases and J lost 3, with 9 bases in between. This CDR3 reads CASSFSPNYEQYF. The CDR3 nucleotides are TGTGCCAGCAGCTTCTCCCCTAACTACGAGCAGTACTTC.

Here the CDR3 reads CASSLVGWGGPEDEQFF. The CDR3 nucleotides are TGCGCCAGCAGCTTGGTGGGGTGGGGGGGACCCGAGGATGAGCAGTTCTTC. This chain uses TRBV5-1 with TRBJ2-1; 7 nucleotides match TRBD2. Looked up from germline, CDR1 is SGHRS and CDR2 is YFSETQ. Trimming at V came to 0 bases and at J to 8 bases, leaving 14 bases not matched to a gene. This CDR3 is built from 17 residues.

This clone occurred a few times. The V gene is TRBV7-3, the J gene TRBJ1-1; the match to TRBD1 covers 8 bases. The V segment lost 4 bases and the J segment 7 bases; nucleotides outside the gene matches: 11. CDR1 SGHTA and CDR2 FQGTGA come from the germline V gene. The CDR3 is 15 amino acids. The CDR3 region has the DNA TGTGCCAGCAGCTCCTACGCCGATGGACAGGGTGAAGCTTTCTTT. It yields the protein CASSSYADGQGEAFF.

The genes are TRBV30 and TRBJ1-2; perhaps TRBD1 as D (5 bases). The CDR3 consists of 15 residues. V was cut by 5 bases and J by 0 bases, with 16 bases left in between. Looked up from germline, CDR1 is GTSNPN and CDR2 is SVGIG (reference sequence). CDR3 nucleotide sequence: TGTGCCTGGGGGCCGGGACTCTTAGCTAACTATGGCTACACCTTC. This gives the protein CAWGPGLLANYGYTF.

This clone was seen a single time. The genes are TRBV10-3 and TRBJ2-1, with 11 nucleotides matching TRBD2. This CDR3 is 16 amino acids long. Germline V lookup: CDR1 ENHRY, CDR2 SYGVKD. V lost 5 bases to trimming and J lost 3 bases; unmatched junction nucleotides: 6. The chain's CDR3 is CAISRGLAEHYNEQFF. The CDR3 DNA follows: TGTGCCATCAGTCGGGGACTAGCGGAACACTACAATGAGCAGTTCTTC.

The chain uses TRBV15 and TRBJ2-3; a weak D match, TRBD2 (6 bases). The CDR3 sequence is 18 residues long. Trimming stripped 3 bases from V and 8 bases from J, with 27 bases between. CDR1 is LNHNV and CDR2 is YYDKDF in the germline V gene (reference sequence). CDR3 DNA sequence: TGTGCCACCAGCAGCCATCTCGGGGGACTTCCTAAAGAAGTTACGCAGTATTTT. Protein: CATSSHLGGLPKEVTQYF.

The chain recombines TRBV5-1 with TRBJ1-1, with D hard to call. Trimming pared 4 bases from V and 0 bases from J, leaving 16 bases between. CDR1 is SGHRS, CDR2 YFSETQ, per germline. The CDR3 extends over 16 amino acids. Written as DNA, the CDR3 is TGCGCCAGCAGCCCTGACCGGGCAAGTGTGAACACTGAAGCTTTCTTT. Translation: CASSPDRASVNTEAFF. Combining the CDR3 with reference TRBV5-1 and TRBJ1-1 gives the whole variable domain KAGVTQTPRYLIKTRGQQVTLSCSPISGHRSVSWYQQTPGQGLQFLFEYFSETQRNKGNFPGRFSGRQFSNSRSEMNVSTLELGDSALYLCASSPDRASVNTEAFFGQGTRLTVV.

The CDR3 reads CASSLDTQYF. As DNA, the CDR3 is TGTGCCAGCAGCTTAGATACGCAGTATTTT. The rearrangement links TRBV7-2 to TRBJ2-3; no reliable D call. Germline V CDR1 and CDR2: SGHTA, FQGNSA. Trimming cost V 1 base and J 7 bases, with 0 bases left between them. The CDR3 is made up of 10 amino acids.

The rearrangement links TRBV4-1 to TRBJ2-7; 9 bases agree with TRBD2. The length of the CDR3 is 16 residues. Germline V gene sequence: CDR1 MGHRA, CDR2 YSYEKL. V trimming: 0 bases; J trimming: 3 bases; junction bases outside the gene matches: 6. The CDR3 is CASSQDSSGVNYEQYF. The CDR3 DNA sequence: TGCGCCAGCAGCCAAGATTCTAGCGGGGTTAACTACGAGCAGTACTTC.